One sample yielded the 15 T cell receptor beta chains listed below, sequenced in a study of cytomegalovirus exposure and HLA in healthy donors. The PCR employed 60 Vbeta primers together with 13 Jbeta primers. Assay used: immunoSEQ multiplex PCR; TCRdb lists only in-frame clones, some missing. The data contain some 120,000 clones, 79% of them singletons. The sequenced material came from PBMCs. Receptor source: a man younger than 35 in good health and CMV-seronegative.

This clone came up a few times. The rearrangement joins TRBV2 to TRBJ2-7; D possibly corresponds to TRBD2 (6 bases). CDR3 size: 12 residues. CDR1 SNHLY and CDR2 FYNNEI come from the germline V gene. Trimming left V 8 bases short and J 3 bases short, with 11 bases between. DNA of the CDR3: TGTGCCAGCGGGGGACTGATCTACGAGCAGTACGTC. Translating it yields CASGGLIYEQYV.

This clone has a handful of counts. The genes are TRBV6-1 and TRBJ1-5, with TRBD1 matching 7 bases. The CDR3 is made up of 15 amino acids. Germline loops: CDR1 MNHNS, CDR2 SASEGT. The trim removed 8 bases at V and 15 bases at J, leaving 22 bases unmatched. The CDR3 spells CASHDRVGQAISPHF. The CDR3 coding sequence is TGTGCCAGCCACGATCGAGTCGGACAGGCGATATCTCCGCATTTT.

The chain employs TRBV18 and TRBJ2-7; D gene ambiguous. Germline V gives CDR1 KGHSH, CDR2 LQKENI. This CDR3 spans 13 amino acids. The V end was cut by 3 bases, the J end by 1 base, with 7 bases between. The CDR3 nucleotides are TGTGCCAGCTCACCGGGCGTGTCCTACGAGCAGTACGTC. As protein: CASSPGVSYEQYV.

V is TRBV30 and J is TRBJ2-7; possible D gene TRBD1, 6 bases. Germline V CDR1 and CDR2: GTSNPN, SVGIG (reference sequence). The CDR3 contains 12 residues. V lost 2 bases to trimming and J lost 5 bases, with 10 bases between them. In DNA form, the CDR3 reads TGTGCCTGGAGTAGGGGGTCCCACGAGCAGTACTTC. Encoded protein: CAWSRGSHEQYF.

The J gene is TRBJ2-7, the V gene TRBV7-8; D perhaps matches TRBD1 (5 bases). The CDR3 loop spans 12 amino acids. The V gene lost 5 bases and the J gene lost 2 bases, with 7 bases spanning the gap. Germline CDR1 is SGHVS and CDR2 is FQNEAQ. The CDR3 DNA reads as TGTGCCAGCAGCCCAGGGCCCTACGAGCAGTACTTC. Its translation is CASSPGPYEQYF. Together with reference TRBV7-8 and TRBJ2-7, the CDR3 gives the full variable domain: GAGVSQSPRYKVAKRGQDVALRCDPISGHVSLFWYQQALGQGPEFLTYFQNEAQLDKSGLPSDRFFAERPEGSVSTLKIQRTQQEDSAVYLCASSPGPYEQYFGPGTRLTVT.

The chain has TRBV10-1 and TRBJ2-3, with 12 bases that match TRBD2. The CDR3 is 18 amino acids. Per germline, CDR1 WNHNN and CDR2 SYGVQD (reference sequence). The V segment lost 0 bases and the J segment 3 bases; nucleotides outside the gene matches: 7. The CDR3 nucleotides read TGCGCCAGCAGTGAGTCGAACTCTAGCGGGAGGGCAACAGATACGCAGTATTTT. This sequence encodes CASSESNSSGRATDTQYF.

This chain uses TRBV10-2 with TRBJ1-5; D is perhaps TRBD1 (6 bases). Trimming stripped 6 bases from V and 3 bases from J, with 15 bases between. The CDR3 consists of 15 residues. From germline, CDR1 is WSHSY and CDR2 SAAADI. The CDR3 DNA sequence: TGCGCCAGCAGCCACAGGGAAGGGGCCAATCAGCCCCAGCATTTT. It is translated as CASSHREGANQPQHF.

The sample holds one count of this clone. The rearrangement joins TRBV5-1 to TRBJ2-2, with 14 nucleotides matching TRBD2. CDR1 is SGHRS, CDR2 YFSETQ, per germline. The CDR3 covers 16 residues. V lost 5 bases to trimming and J lost 6 bases; unmatched junction nucleotides: 6. The CDR3 bases are TGCGCCAGCAGTTTCGGGACTAGCGGGAGCCCCGGGGAGCTGTTTTTT. This sequence encodes CASSFGTSGSPGELFF.

The rearrangement uses TRBV7-8 and TRBJ1-6; TRBD1 agrees at 7 bases. Germline V CDR1 and CDR2: SGHVS, FQNEAQ. The CDR3 contains 14 residues. The trim removed 1 base at V and 8 bases at J, leaving 2 bases unmatched. The CDR3 DNA is TGTGCCAGCAGCTTAGAGGGGGCTGATTCACCCCTCCACTTT. Translating it yields CASSLEGADSPLHF. The entire variable domain, with the rest obtained from reference TRBV7-8 and TRBJ1-6, is as follows: GAGVSQSPRYKVAKRGQDVALRCDPISGHVSLFWYQQALGQGPEFLTYFQNEAQLDKSGLPSDRFFAERPEGSVSTLKIQRTQQEDSAVYLCASSLEGADSPLHFGNGTRLTVT.

The V call is TRBV7-3, the J call TRBJ2-1; 8 bases line up with TRBD1. Trimming cost V 4 bases and J 4 bases; bases outside gene matches: 9. Per germline, CDR1 SGHTA and CDR2 FQGTGA. The CDR3 is made up of 16 amino acids. The CDR3 reads CASSSAPGQGYNEQFF. The CDR3 region has the DNA TGTGCCAGCAGCTCCGCCCCCGGACAGGGTTACAATGAGCAGTTCTTC.

This chain connects TRBV10-3 to TRBJ1-2; TRBD1 agrees at 9 bases. The CDR3 spans 16 residues. Germline V lookup: CDR1 ENHRY, CDR2 SYGVKD. J gave up 4 bases and V 2 bases, and 8 bases lay outside the gene matches. The CDR3 region is CAISEITGGNSYGYTF. The CDR3 bases are TGTGCCATCAGTGAGATCACAGGGGGCAATTCCTATGGCTACACCTTC.

The rearrangement links TRBV9 to TRBJ2-3; D is undetermined. This CDR3 spans 13 amino acids. Germline V lookup: CDR1 SGDLS, CDR2 YYNGEE. The V end lost 2 bases, the J end lost 4 bases, and 8 bases lay between the germline ends. The CDR3 sequence: CASSVPTSDTQYF. Written as DNA, the CDR3 is TGTGCCAGCAGCGTGCCTACCTCAGATACGCAGTATTTT.

The V gene is TRBV6-4, the J gene TRBJ2-3, with TRBD2 identical over 8 bases. The V gene end was trimmed by 5 bases and the J gene end by 6 bases; junction bases not matched to a gene: 10. This CDR3 contains 15 residues. Per germline, CDR1 MRHNA and CDR2 SNTAGT. The CDR3 region has the DNA TGTGCCAGCAGTTCGGTAGCGGGGTCGTCGGATACGCAGTATTTT. It specifies CASSSVAGSSDTQYF.

The chain couples TRBV5-8 to TRBJ2-7, with D perhaps TRBD2 (7 bases). This CDR3 is built from 15 residues. V lost 5 bases and J lost 1, with 16 bases in between. Germline loops: CDR1 SGHTS, CDR2 YDEGEE. CDR3 DNA sequence: TGTGCCAGCAGGAGGGGGGCGGGAGAATCCTACGAGCAGTACGTC. Translating gives CASRRGAGESYEQYV.

This clone was detected once. Written as DNA, the CDR3 is TGTGCCAGCTCACCGCTTGGCTGGACCGGGGATAGCACTGAAGCTTTCTTT. Its protein is CASSPLGWTGDSTEAFF. This chain links TRBV18 with TRBJ1-1; D gene ambiguous. The V end was cut by 3 bases, the J end by 4 bases, with 21 bases between. Germline V CDR1 and CDR2: KGHSH, LQKENI. CDR3 length: 17 amino acids.